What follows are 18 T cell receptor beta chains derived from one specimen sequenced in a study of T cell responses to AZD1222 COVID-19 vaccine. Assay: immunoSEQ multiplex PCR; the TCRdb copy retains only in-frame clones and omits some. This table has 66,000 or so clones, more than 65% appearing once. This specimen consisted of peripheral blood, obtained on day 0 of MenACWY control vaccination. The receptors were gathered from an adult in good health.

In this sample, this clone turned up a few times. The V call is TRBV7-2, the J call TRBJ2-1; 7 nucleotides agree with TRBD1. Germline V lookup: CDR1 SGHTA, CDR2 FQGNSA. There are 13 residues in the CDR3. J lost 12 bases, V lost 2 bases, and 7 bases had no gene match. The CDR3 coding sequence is TGTGCCAGCAGCTTAAACCAGGGGGTGTCGCAGTTCTTC. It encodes CASSLNQGVSQFF.

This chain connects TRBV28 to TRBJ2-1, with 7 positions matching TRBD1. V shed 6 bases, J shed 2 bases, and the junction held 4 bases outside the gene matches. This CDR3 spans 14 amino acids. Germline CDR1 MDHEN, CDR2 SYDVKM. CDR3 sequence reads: CASRRQGAYNEQFF. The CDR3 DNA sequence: TGTGCCAGCAGACGACAGGGAGCCTACAATGAGCAGTTCTTC.

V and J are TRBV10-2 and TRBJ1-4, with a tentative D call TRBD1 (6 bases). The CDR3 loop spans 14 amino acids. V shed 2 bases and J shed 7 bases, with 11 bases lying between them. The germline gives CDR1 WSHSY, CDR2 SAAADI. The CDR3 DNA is TGCGCCAGCAGTGAGATAGGGGGGGTTGAAAAACTGTTTTTT. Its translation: CASSEIGGVEKLFF.

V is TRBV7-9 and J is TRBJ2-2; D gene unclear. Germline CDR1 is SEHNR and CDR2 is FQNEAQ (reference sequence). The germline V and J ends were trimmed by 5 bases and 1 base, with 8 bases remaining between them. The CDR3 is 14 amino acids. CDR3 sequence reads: CASSGPGNTGELFF. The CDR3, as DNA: TGTGCCAGCAGCGGGCCAGGGAACACCGGGGAGCTGTTTTTT.

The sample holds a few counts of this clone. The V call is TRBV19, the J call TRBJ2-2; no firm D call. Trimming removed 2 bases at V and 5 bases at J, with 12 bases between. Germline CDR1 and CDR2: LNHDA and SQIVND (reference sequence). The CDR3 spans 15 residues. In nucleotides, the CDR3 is TGTGCCAGTAGTATATCGCCCTTTAGAACCGGGGAGCTGTTTTTT. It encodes CASSISPFRTGELFF.

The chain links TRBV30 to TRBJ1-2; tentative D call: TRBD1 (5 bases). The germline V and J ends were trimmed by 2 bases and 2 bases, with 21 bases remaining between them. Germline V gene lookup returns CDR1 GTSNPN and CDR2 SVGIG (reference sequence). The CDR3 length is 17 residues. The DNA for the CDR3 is TGTGCCTGGAGTCTCGGGACCATACGGCCGCTGAACTATGGCTACACCTTC. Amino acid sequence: CAWSLGTIRPLNYGYTF.

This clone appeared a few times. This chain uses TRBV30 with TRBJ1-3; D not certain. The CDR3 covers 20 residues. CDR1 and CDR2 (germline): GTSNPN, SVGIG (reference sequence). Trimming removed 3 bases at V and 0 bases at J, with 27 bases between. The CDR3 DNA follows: TGTGCCTGGAGGGAGTGGATTCTAGACCTCTCTCGTCCCTCTGGAAACACCATATATTTT. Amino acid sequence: CAWREWILDLSRPSGNTIYF.

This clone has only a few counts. CDR3 region: CASSYRRTGAATEAFF. The CDR3 coding sequence is TGTGCCAGCAGTTACCGTAGGACAGGGGCCGCCACTGAAGCTTTCTTT. The J gene is TRBJ1-1, the V gene TRBV6-5; 9 bases are shared with TRBD1. V was pared by 2 bases and J by 4 bases, with 8 bases of the junction left unmatched. The V gene's germline CDR1 is MNHEY and CDR2 SVGAGI. The CDR3 loop spans 16 amino acids.

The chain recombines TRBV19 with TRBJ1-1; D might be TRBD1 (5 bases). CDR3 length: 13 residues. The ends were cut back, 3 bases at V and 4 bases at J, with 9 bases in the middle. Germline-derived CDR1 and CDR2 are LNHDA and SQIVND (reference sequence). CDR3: CASSIQGGTEAFF. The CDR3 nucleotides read TGTGCCAGTAGTATTCAGGGTGGCACTGAAGCTTTCTTT.

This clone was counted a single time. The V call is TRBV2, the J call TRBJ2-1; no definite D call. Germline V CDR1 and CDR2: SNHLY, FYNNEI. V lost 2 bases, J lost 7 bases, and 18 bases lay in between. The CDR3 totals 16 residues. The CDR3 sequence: CASSESPSIIRNEQFF. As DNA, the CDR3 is TGTGCCAGCAGTGAATCCCCCAGTATCATTAGGAATGAGCAGTTCTTC.

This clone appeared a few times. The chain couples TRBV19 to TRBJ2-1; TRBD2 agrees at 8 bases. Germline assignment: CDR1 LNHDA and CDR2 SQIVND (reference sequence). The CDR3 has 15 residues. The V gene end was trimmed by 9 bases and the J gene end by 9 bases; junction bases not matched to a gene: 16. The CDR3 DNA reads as TGTGCCAGCCGGGCCCTAGCGGGTAAATCGAGTGAGCAGTTCTTC. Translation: CASRALAGKSSEQFF.

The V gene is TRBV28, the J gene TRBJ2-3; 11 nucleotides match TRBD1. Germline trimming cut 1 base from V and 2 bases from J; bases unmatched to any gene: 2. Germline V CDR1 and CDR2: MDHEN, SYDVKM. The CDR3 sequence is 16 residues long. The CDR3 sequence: CASSLLGQGVTDTQYF. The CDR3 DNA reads TGTGCCAGCAGTTTATTGGGACAGGGGGTCACAGATACGCAGTATTTT.

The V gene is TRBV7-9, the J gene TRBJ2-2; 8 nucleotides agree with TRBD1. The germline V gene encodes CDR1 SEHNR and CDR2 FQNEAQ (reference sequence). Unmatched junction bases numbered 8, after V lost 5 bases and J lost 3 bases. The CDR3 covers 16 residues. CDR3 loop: CASSIGQGGYTGELFF. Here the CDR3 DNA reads TGTGCCAGCAGCATAGGACAGGGCGGGTACACCGGGGAGCTGTTTTTT.

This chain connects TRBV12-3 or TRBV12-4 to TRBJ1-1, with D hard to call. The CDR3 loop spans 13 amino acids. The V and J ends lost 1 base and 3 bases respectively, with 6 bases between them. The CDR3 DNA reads TGTGCCAGCAGTTTAGAGTTAGACACTGAAGCTTTCTTT. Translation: CASSLELDTEAFF.

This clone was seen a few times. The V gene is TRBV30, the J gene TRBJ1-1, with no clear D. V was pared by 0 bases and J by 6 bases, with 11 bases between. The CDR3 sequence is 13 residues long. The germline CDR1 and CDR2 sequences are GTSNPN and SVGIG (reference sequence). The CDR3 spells CAWSVMGVPEAFF. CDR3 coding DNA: TGTGCCTGGAGTGTAATGGGCGTGCCTGAAGCTTTCTTT.

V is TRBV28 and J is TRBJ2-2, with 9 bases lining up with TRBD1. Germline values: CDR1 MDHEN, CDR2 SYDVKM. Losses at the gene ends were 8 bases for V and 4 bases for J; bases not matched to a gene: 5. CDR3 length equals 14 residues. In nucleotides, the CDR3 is TGTGCCAGCGGCGGGACAGGGATCACCGGGGAGCTGTTTTTT. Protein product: CASGGTGITGELFF.

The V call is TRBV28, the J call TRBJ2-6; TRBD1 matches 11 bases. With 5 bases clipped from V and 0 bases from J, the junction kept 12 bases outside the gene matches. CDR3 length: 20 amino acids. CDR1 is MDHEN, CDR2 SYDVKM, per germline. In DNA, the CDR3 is TGTGCCAGCAGTCTAGGGACAGGGGGTCCTACCTTCTCTGGGGCCAACGTCCTGACTTTC. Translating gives CASSLGTGGPTFSGANVLTF.

The CDR3 DNA follows: TGTGCCAGCAGCCCGTTGGACAGGGCACCGAACACTGAAGCTTTCTTT. Protein: CASSPLDRAPNTEAFF. The chain combines TRBV7-8 with TRBJ1-1; 8 bases are shared with TRBD1. V was clipped by 5 bases and J by 1 base; unmatched bases: 9. CDR3 length: 16 residues. The germline V gene encodes CDR1 SGHVS and CDR2 FQNEAQ. The variable domain in full, with the rest retrieved from reference TRBV7-8 and TRBJ1-1, is GAGVSQSPRYKVAKRGQDVALRCDPISGHVSLFWYQQALGQGPEFLTYFQNEAQLDKSGLPSDRFFAERPEGSVSTLKIQRTQQEDSAVYLCASSPLDRAPNTEAFFGQGTRLTVV.